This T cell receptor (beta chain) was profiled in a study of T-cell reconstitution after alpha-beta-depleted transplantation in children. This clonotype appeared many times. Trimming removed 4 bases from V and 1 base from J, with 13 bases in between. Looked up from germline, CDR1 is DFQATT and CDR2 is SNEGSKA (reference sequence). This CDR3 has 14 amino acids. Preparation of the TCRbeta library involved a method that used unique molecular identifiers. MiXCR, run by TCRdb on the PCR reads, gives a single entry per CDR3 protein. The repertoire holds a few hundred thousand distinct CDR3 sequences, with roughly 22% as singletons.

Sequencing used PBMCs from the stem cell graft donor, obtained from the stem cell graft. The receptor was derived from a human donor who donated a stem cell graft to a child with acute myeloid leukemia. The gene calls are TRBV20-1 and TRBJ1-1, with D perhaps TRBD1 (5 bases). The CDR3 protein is CSAKPGTENTEAFF. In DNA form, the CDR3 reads TGCAGTGCTAAACCCGGGACCGAGAACACTGAAGCTTTCTTT.